The 3 T cell receptor beta chains given below trace back to one sample, sequenced in a study of blood T cell repertoires in COVID-19. The method was immunoSEQ multiplex PCR; TCRdb's version includes in-frame clones alone and lacks a portion of them. Of around 150,000 clones in the sample, about 87% were seen once. The specimen was peripheral blood. Every receptor here comes from a human donor with COVID-19, enrolled during active disease. The donor label of this sample is uncertain.

The V gene is TRBV7-2, the J gene TRBJ1-5, with D perhaps TRBD1 (6 bases). V gave up 8 bases and J gave up 4 bases, with 9 bases separating them. Germline CDR1 is SGHTA and CDR2 is FQGNSA. This CDR3 is built from 12 residues. CDR3 sequence (DNA): TGTGCCAGCGCGCAGGGGAATCAGCCCCAGCATTTT. Its protein product is CASAQGNQPQHF.

A single count supports this clone. The chain is built from TRBV13 and TRBJ2-7; D remains unclear. Germline CDR1 PRHDT, CDR2 FYEKMQ (reference sequence). The CDR3 is 13 residues long. With 4 bases removed from V and 0 bases from J, the gap between germline ends came to 7 bases. The CDR3 is CASSSRSSYEQYF. The CDR3 DNA reads TGTGCCAGCAGCTCCCGGAGCTCCTACGAGCAGTACTTC.

The V gene is TRBV2, the J gene TRBJ1-6; 10 bases match TRBD1. V lost 8 bases and J lost 7; bases outside the gene matches: 2. This CDR3 spans 13 amino acids. CDR1 is SNHLY and CDR2 is FYNNEI in the germline V gene. The CDR3 spells CASGQGGNSPLHF. Written as DNA, the CDR3 is TGTGCCAGCGGACAGGGGGGGAATTCACCCCTCCACTTT.